These T cell receptor beta chains were read from a single sample in a study of human T cells and chemical hapten exposure. TCRdb ran MiXCR on the RACE reads and lists one entry per CDR3 protein. The sample contains roughly 120,000 distinct CDR3 sequences, 9% to 13% of which appear only once. Here the sequenced sample was whole blood, taken in connection with sensitization to the hapten diphenylcyclopropenone (DPC). These receptors originate from a woman aged 45 to 65 with alopecia areata. Some clones in this sample may be carry-over from other donors' samples. CDR3s include the opening cysteine and the closing phenylalanine or tryptophan. The D gene is left open where the match is weak. Clone size is shown for a subset of rows, as once, few, many or a class of expanded clone.

CDR3	DNA	size	V	D	J
CASSTPLTEAFF	TGTGCCAGCAGTACCCCTCTCACTGAAGCTTTCTTT	-	TRBV6-5	-	TRBJ1-1
CSVDLPSGRSNEQFF	TGCAGCGTTGATCTGCCTAGCGGGAGGAGCAATGAGCAGTTCTTC	-	TRBV29-1	TRBD2	TRBJ2-1
CASSDPETGTYGYTF	TGTGCCAGCAGTGACCCCGAAACAGGGACCTATGGCTACACCTTC	few	TRBV25-1	-	TRBJ1-2
CASSPPGNTDTQYF	TGTGCCAGCTCCCCACCGGGAAACACAGATACGCAGTATTTT	few	TRBV18	-	TRBJ2-3
CAISESQGHPGQQYF	TGTGCCATCAGTGAGTCCCAAGGTCATCCCGGGCAGCAGTACTTC	few	TRBV10-3	-	TRBJ2-7
CATSDTGTYQETQYF	TGTGCCACCAGTGATACCGGGACGTACCAAGAGACCCAGTACTTC	few	TRBV24-1	-	TRBJ2-5
CASSLDLWAVNTEAFF	TGTGCCAGCAGCTTAGATCTTTGGGCGGTAAACACTGAAGCTTTCTTT	many	TRBV11-2	-	TRBJ1-1
CASSAALAGASDTQYF	TGTGCCAGCAGTGCCGCCCTAGCGGGGGCTTCAGATACGCAGTATTTT	many	TRBV28	TRBD2	TRBJ2-3
CASSYPAGVDTGELFF	TGTGCCAGCAGTTACCCAGCAGGGGTGGACACCGGGGAGCTGTTTTTT	many	TRBV6-5	-	TRBJ2-2
CASSLIQTGGFGYTF	TGTGCCAGCAGTTTGATCCAGACAGGGGGATTTGGCTACACCTTC	few	TRBV12-3/TRBV12-4	TRBD1	TRBJ1-2
CASSLSNPANYGYTF	TGTGCCAGCAGTTTATCGAATCCAGCTAACTATGGCTACACCTTC	few	TRBV27	-	TRBJ1-2
CASSLMTAREQFF	TGCGCCAGCAGCCTTATGACAGCTAGGGAGCAGTTCTTC	-	TRBV4-3	-	TRBJ2-1
CSARTSGRPHNEQFF	TGCAGTGCTAGGACTAGCGGGAGGCCCCACAATGAGCAGTTCTTC	-	TRBV20-1	TRBD2	TRBJ2-1
CAISESGGARGYNEQFF	TGTGCCATCAGTGAGTCGGGGGGGGCCCGAGGGTACAATGAGCAGTTCTTC	few	TRBV10-3	-	TRBJ2-1
CASSLPGTATNEKLFF	TGTGCCAGCAGTTTACCTGGCACAGCGACTAATGAAAAACTGTTTTTT	many	TRBV28	-	TRBJ1-4
CASSVGTSGPYEQYF	TGTGCCAGCAGCGTTGGCACTAGCGGTCCCTACGAGCAGTACTTC	few	TRBV9	TRBD2	TRBJ2-7
CASSPNRDRASSNEKLFF	TGTGCCAGCAGCCCTAACCGGGACAGGGCATCTTCTAATGAAAAACTGTTTTTT	many	TRBV4-2	TRBD1	TRBJ1-4
CASSQDVSNRQGPLHF	TGTGCCAGCAGCCAAGATGTTTCTAACCGGCAAGGACCCCTCCACTTT	many	TRBV4-2	-	TRBJ1-6
CASSPPDRGGSASTF	TGTGCCAGCAGTCCCCCGGACAGGGGAGGGTCGGCTTCCACCTTC	many	TRBV28	TRBD1	TRBJ1-2
CASSSSDGKGDGYTF	TGTGCCAGCAGCTCCAGTGATGGCAAGGGTGATGGCTACACCTTC	-	TRBV7-9	-	TRBJ1-2
CASTLMDSLNIQYF	TGTGCCAGCACCCTAATGGACAGCCTAAACATTCAGTACTTC	few	TRBV7-9	-	TRBJ2-4
CASSFEGTNTEAFF	TGTGCCAGCAGCTTTGAAGGGACGAACACTGAAGCTTTCTTT	few	TRBV7-2	-	TRBJ1-1
CASSRVQGRYEQYF	TGTGCCAGCAGCCGGGTGCAGGGCCGCTACGAGCAGTACTTC	-	TRBV12-3/TRBV12-4	-	TRBJ2-7
CASSQDWGVIMNTEAFF	TGTGCCAGCAGCCAAGATTGGGGTGTGATCATGAACACTGAAGCTTTCTTT	many	TRBV14	-	TRBJ1-1
CASSSQGNEQFF	TGTGCCAGCAGTTCTCAGGGGAATGAGCAGTTCTTC	few	TRBV7-9	-	TRBJ2-1
CASSGRSVNEQFF	TGTGCCAGCTCGGGGAGATCGGTCAATGAGCAGTTCTTC	many	TRBV2	-	TRBJ2-1
CASSQDRRSAYEQYF	TGTGCCAGCAGCCAAGACAGGCGATCTGCCTACGAGCAGTACTTC	-	TRBV3-1	-	TRBJ2-7
CSARALTDTQYF	TGCAGTGCCCGGGCCTTGACAGATACGCAGTATTTT	few	TRBV20-1	-	TRBJ2-3
CASSLRGKNGYTF	TGTGCCAGCAGCTTACGAGGGAAGAATGGCTACACCTTC	-	TRBV7-9	-	TRBJ1-2
CSTDRGVKAFF	TGCAGTACGGACAGGGGAGTTAAAGCTTTCTTT	many	TRBV20-1	TRBD1	TRBJ1-1
CASSQEVGGETQYF	TGCGCCAGCAGCCAAGAAGTGGGAGGAGAGACCCAGTACTTC	-	TRBV4-1	-	TRBJ2-5
CATLGGREKLFF	TGTGCCACCCTTGGGGGCCGGGAAAAACTGTTTTTT	many	TRBV28	-	TRBJ1-4
CASSDGQDLSYEQYF	TGTGCCAGCAGTGATGGGCAAGATCTTTCCTACGAGCAGTACTTC	-	TRBV2	-	TRBJ2-7
CASSAPPRNRGTDTQYF	TGTGCCAGCAGTGCCCCGCCAAGGAACAGGGGAACAGATACGCAGTATTTT	many	TRBV6-1	TRBD1	TRBJ2-3
CASSSRTSGRSTDTQYF	TGTGCCAGCAGCTCCCGGACTAGCGGAAGAAGCACAGATACGCAGTATTTT	-	TRBV11-2	TRBD2	TRBJ2-3
CASSPRTGGTSHLHF	TGTGCCAGCAGCCCCAGGACAGGGGGCACTTCACACCTCCACTTT	-	TRBV7-9	TRBD1	TRBJ1-6
CAGTGGRSSGANVLTF	TGTGCCGGCACAGGGGGAAGGAGCTCTGGGGCCAACGTCCTGACTTTC	-	TRBV18	TRBD1	TRBJ2-6